This section outlines one T cell receptor (beta chain) sequence together with its context. No antigen is known for it. TCRdb's table, derived via immunoSEQ multiplex PCR, lists solely in-frame clones and lacks some. Of about 110,000 clones listed, about 85% are singletons. The CDR3 runs to 14 residues. Deletions cut 5 bases from V and 10 bases from J, with 17 bases between. Germline V gene lookup returns CDR1 MNHEY and CDR2 SVGAGI. This entry belongs to a study of PD-L1 blockade in urothelial cancer. At the level of the study: Study patients had been treated with 0 to 3 previous chemotherapy regimens. Blood drawn 3 weeks (second dose) and 6 weeks after treatment start was analyzed. Study-level points and caveats: At the 3-week point, tumor-associated blood clones expanded more in durable-benefit patients. When pretreatment blood TCR clonality was below the median, it predicted better survival.

This chain connects TRBV6-5 to TRBJ1-4; TRBD1 is a possible D gene (5 bases). Source: PBMCs, taken around atezolizumab (anti-PD-L1) treatment. The receptor's source is a man aged 50-60 years with urothelial cancer. The chain's CDR3 is CASSLAGDSGKLFF. The CDR3 DNA sequence: TGTGCCAGCAGTCTGGCGGGGGACTCCGGAAAACTGTTTTTT.